Listed below are T cell receptor beta chains from one sample, sequenced in a study of CD8 T cells in Susac syndrome. One entry per CDR3 protein, called by TCRdb with MiXCR from the immunoSEQ multiplex PCR reads. The sample has 100,000 to 150,000 distinct CDR3 sequences; just under 95% are singletons. The specimen was CD8+ T cells from PBMCs. The source of these receptors is a human donor with Susac syndrome. The CDR3 runs from the conserved cysteine through the conserved F or W. A D gene is named only where the DNA matches it firmly. Rows give clone size only sometimes, using once, few, many, or a class for an expanded clone.

j_call v_call d_call clone_size cdr3_aa cdr3_nt
TRBJ1-2 TRBV5-4 NA NA CASSSTGYYTF TGTGCCAGCAGCTCTACAGGGTACTACACCTTC
TRBJ2-7 TRBV15 NA NA CATSPAGNSYEQYF TGTGCCACCAGCCCGGCAGGAAATTCCTACGAGCAGTACTTC
TRBJ2-7 TRBV18 NA NA CASSPRDMDYEQYF TGTGCCAGCTCACCACGGGACATGGACTACGAGCAGTACTTC
TRBJ1-6 TRBV9 NA NA CASSPHGDNSPLHF TGTGCCAGCAGCCCCCACGGGGATAATTCACCCCTCCACTTT
TRBJ2-5 TRBV5-4 NA NA CASSLEVLADQETQYF TGTGCCAGCAGCTTGGAGGTACTAGCAGACCAAGAGACCCAGTACTTC
TRBJ2-6 TRBV2 NA NA CASRGVDSGANVLTF TGTGCCAGCAGGGGCGTAGACTCTGGGGCCAACGTCCTGACTTTC
TRBJ2-1 TRBV15 TRBD1 NA CATSRGEGQGPANEQFF TGTGCCACCAGCAGAGGGGAGGGACAGGGTCCAGCGAATGAGCAGTTCTTC
TRBJ2-7 TRBV7-9 TRBD1 NA CASSHIGQGYEQYF TGTGCCAGCAGCCACATAGGACAGGGCTACGAGCAGTACTTC
TRBJ1-1 TRBV5-6 NA NA CASSLSELQAFF TGTGCCAGCAGCTTGTCCGAGCTGCAAGCTTTCTTT
TRBJ2-1 TRBV2 TRBD2 NA CASSASGTSYNEQFF TGTGCCAGCAGTGCCAGCGGGACCTCCTACAATGAGCAGTTCTTC
TRBJ2-3 TRBV29-1 NA NA CSSVDGAGRTTDTQYF TGCAGTAGCGTTGACGGGGCGGGACGAACCACAGATACGCAGTATTTT
TRBJ1-2 TRBV5-6 NA NA CASSLEGPASNYGYTF TGTGCCAGCAGCTTGGAGGGACCCGCTTCTAACTATGGCTACACCTTC
TRBJ1-1 TRBV30 NA NA CAWSVSAAGITEAFF TGTGCCTGGAGTGTATCGGCGGCGGGAATCACTGAAGCTTTCTTT
TRBJ2-3 TRBV5-6 TRBD1 NA CASSLGQHTDTQYF TGTGCCAGCAGCCTGGGACAGCACACAGATACGCAGTATTTT
TRBJ1-4 TRBV13 NA NA CASTHGGLAEKLFF TGTGCCAGCACCCATGGGGGCCTCGCTGAAAAACTGTTTTTT
TRBJ2-5 TRBV30 NA NA CAWSYQETQYF TGTGCCTGGAGTTACCAAGAGACCCAGTACTTC
TRBJ1-1 TRBV6-5 NA NA CASSFSTVEVRGEAFF TGTGCCAGCAGTTTTTCAACAGTAGAAGTTCGTGGGGAAGCTTTCTTT
TRBJ2-5 TRBV4-1 TRBD2 NA CASSPSGLAAETQYF TGCGCCAGCAGCCCCTCGGGACTAGCGGCGGAGACCCAGTACTTC
TRBJ1-2 TRBV20-1 NA once CSARSDGYYGYTF TGCAGTGCTAGATCCGATGGGTACTATGGCTACACCTTC
TRBJ2-5 TRBV9 NA NA CASSNHREQETQYF TGTGCCAGCAGCAACCACCGGGAGCAAGAGACCCAGTACTTC
TRBJ1-2 TRBV9 NA NA CASSPAGGEYGYTF TGTGCCAGCAGCCCCGCTGGGGGGGAGTATGGCTACACCTTC
TRBJ2-1 TRBV12-3/TRBV12-4 NA NA CASSGGPGTTDNEQFF TGTGCCAGCAGCGGGGGCCCCGGGACAACCGACAATGAGCAGTTCTTC
TRBJ1-2 TRBV12-3/TRBV12-4 TRBD1 NA CASSPDRWGPRGYTF TGTGCCAGCAGTCCGGACAGGTGGGGCCCCCGAGGCTACACCTTC
TRBJ2-7 TRBV29-1 NA once CSVHPQGSYEQYF TGCAGCGTCCACCCGCAGGGGTCCTACGAGCAGTACTTC
TRBJ2-5 TRBV3-1 TRBD2 NA CASSHLLAGEETQYF TGTGCCAGCAGCCACCTCCTAGCGGGGGAAGAGACCCAGTACTTC
TRBJ2-7 TRBV18 NA NA CASSPSTDSYEQYF TGTGCCAGCTCCCCCTCGACAGATTCCTACGAGCAGTACTTC
TRBJ2-7 TRBV25-1 NA NA CASSVRDLREQYF TGTGCCAGCAGTGTACGGGATCTAAGGGAGCAGTACTTC
TRBJ2-1 TRBV27 TRBD2 NA CASSLGTSGNNEQFF TGTGCCAGCAGTTTGGGGACTAGCGGGAACAATGAGCAGTTCTTC
TRBJ2-1 TRBV11-2 TRBD2 NA CASSWGLAAYNEQFF TGTGCCAGCAGTTGGGGACTAGCGGCCTACAATGAGCAGTTCTTC
TRBJ1-1 TRBV10-2 NA NA CASSEATDEAFF TGCGCCAGCAGTGAGGCGACCGATGAAGCTTTCTTT
TRBJ2-7 TRBV6-5 TRBD1 NA CASSYSRTGVEQYF TGTGCCAGCAGTTACTCAAGGACAGGGGTCGAGCAGTACTTC
TRBJ2-3 TRBV7-9 NA NA CASSLVSLGDTQYF TGTGCCAGCAGCTTAGTCTCATTGGGAGATACGCAGTATTTT
TRBJ1-5 TRBV6-6 NA NA CASSNGALNQPQHF TGTGCCAGCAGCAACGGGGCACTCAATCAGCCCCAGCATTTT
TRBJ1-5 TRBV6-1 TRBD1 once CASGGGQGRKNQPQHF TGTGCCAGCGGGGGGGGACAGGGTAGGAAAAATCAGCCCCAGCATTTT
TRBJ1-2 TRBV12-3/TRBV12-4 NA NA CASSIRGNYGYTF TGTGCCAGCAGTATCAGGGGTAACTATGGCTACACCTTC
TRBJ1-2 TRBV27 TRBD1 NA CASSSGTGNGYTF TGTGCCAGCAGCTCCGGGACAGGGAATGGCTACACCTTC
TRBJ1-2 TRBV9 TRBD1 NA CASSQTGFYGYTF TGTGCCAGCAGCCAGACAGGGTTCTATGGCTACACCTTC
TRBJ2-7 TRBV30 NA NA CAWSVGDTSYEQYF TGTGCCTGGAGTGTGGGGGACACCTCCTACGAGCAGTACTTC
TRBJ2-1 TRBV14 TRBD1 NA CASSKTGGNEQFF TGTGCCAGCAGCAAAACAGGGGGAAATGAGCAGTTCTTC
TRBJ2-7 TRBV4-2 TRBD1 NA CASSPGTGGIYEQYF TGTGCCAGCAGCCCCGGGACAGGGGGCATTTACGAGCAGTACTTC
TRBJ2-4 TRBV7-9 TRBD1 once CASSPGTGAGIQYF TGTGCCAGCAGCCCGGGGACAGGGGCAGGAATTCAGTACTTC
TRBJ1-5 TRBV6-2/TRBV6-3 NA NA CASTLQSNQPQHF TGTGCCAGCACTCTTCAGAGCAATCAGCCCCAGCATTTT
TRBJ2-7 TRBV5-6 TRBD2 NA CASSETSGSSYEQYF TGTGCCAGCAGCGAGACTAGCGGGAGTTCTTACGAGCAGTACTTC
TRBJ2-2 TRBV20-1 TRBD1 NA CSALGQGSTGELFF TGCAGTGCTCTCGGACAGGGAAGCACCGGGGAGCTGTTTTTT
TRBJ1-1 TRBV12-3/TRBV12-4 NA once CASTWTGEAFF TGTGCCAGCACCTGGACGGGTGAAGCTTTCTTT
TRBJ2-5 TRBV14 TRBD2 NA CASSQSSGRGETQYF TGTGCCAGCAGCCAATCTAGCGGGAGGGGTGAGACCCAGTACTTC
TRBJ1-5 TRBV7-9 NA NA CASSLDGQPQHF TGTGCCAGCAGCCTCGACGGACAGCCCCAGCATTTT